This T cell receptor (beta chain) was profiled in a study of patients and donors after allogeneic stem cell transplantation. The CDR3 contains 17 residues. The V segment lost 3 bases and the J segment 2 bases; nucleotides outside the gene matches: 10. Germline CDR1 reads KGHSH; CDR2 reads LQKENI. From the RT-PCR reads, TCRdb called clonotypes with MiXCR, one entry per CDR3 protein. The sample has fewer than 60,000 distinct CDR3 sequences, 10% to 15% seen once. Source material: blood, either unsorted or a sorted T cell fraction (not recorded which). The clonotype comes from a human donor who was either an allogeneic HSCT recipient or a stem cell or donor lymphocyte infusion donor (not recorded which). It is not recorded whose cells these are; they may come from a transplant donor. V and J are TRBV18 and TRBJ1-3; 7 bases align to TRBD1. The CDR3 loop reads CASSPVVGQKTGNTIYF. CDR3 coding DNA: TGTGCCAGCTCACCGGTGGTGGGACAGAAGACTGGAAACACCATATATTTT. The full variable domain, in which reference TRBV18 and TRBJ1-3 provide the parts outside the CDR3, is NAGVMQNPRHLVRRRGQEARLRCSPMKGHSHVYWYRQLPEEGLKFMVYLQKENIIDESGMPKERFSAEFPKEGPSILRIQQVVRGDSAAYFCASSPVVGQKTGNTIYFGEGSWLTVV.